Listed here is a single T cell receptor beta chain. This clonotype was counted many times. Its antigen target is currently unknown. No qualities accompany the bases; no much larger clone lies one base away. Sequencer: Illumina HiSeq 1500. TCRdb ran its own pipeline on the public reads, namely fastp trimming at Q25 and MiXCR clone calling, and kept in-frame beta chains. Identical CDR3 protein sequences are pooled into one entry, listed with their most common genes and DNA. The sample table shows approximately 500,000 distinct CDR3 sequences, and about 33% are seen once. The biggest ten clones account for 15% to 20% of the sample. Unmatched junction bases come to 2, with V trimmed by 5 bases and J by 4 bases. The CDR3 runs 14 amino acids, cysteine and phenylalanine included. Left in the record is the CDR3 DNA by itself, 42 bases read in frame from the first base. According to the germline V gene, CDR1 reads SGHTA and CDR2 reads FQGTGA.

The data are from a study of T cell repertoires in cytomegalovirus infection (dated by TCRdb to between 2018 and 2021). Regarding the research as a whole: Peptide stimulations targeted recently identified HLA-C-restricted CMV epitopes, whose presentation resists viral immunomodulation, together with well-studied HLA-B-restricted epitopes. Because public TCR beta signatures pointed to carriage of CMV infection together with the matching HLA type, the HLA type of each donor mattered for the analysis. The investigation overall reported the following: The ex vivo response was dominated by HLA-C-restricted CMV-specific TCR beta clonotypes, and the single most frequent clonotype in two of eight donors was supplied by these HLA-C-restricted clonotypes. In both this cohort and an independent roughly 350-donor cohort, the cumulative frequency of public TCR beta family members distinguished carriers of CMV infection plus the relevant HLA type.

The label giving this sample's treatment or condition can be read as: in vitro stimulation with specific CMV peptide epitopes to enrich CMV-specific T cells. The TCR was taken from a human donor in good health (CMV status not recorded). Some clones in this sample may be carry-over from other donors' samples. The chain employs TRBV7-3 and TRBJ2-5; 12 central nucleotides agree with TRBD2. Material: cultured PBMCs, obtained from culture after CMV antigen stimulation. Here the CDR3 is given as CASSKTSGRETQYF. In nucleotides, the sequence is TGTGCCAGCAGCAAGACTAGCGGGAGAGAGACCCAGTACTTC.